These T cell receptor beta chains were read from a single sample in a study of blood T cell repertoires in COVID-19. Assay: immunoSEQ multiplex PCR; the TCRdb copy retains only in-frame clones and omits some. This sample yields around 150,000 clones, of which around four fifths are seen a single time; less than 2.5% belongs to the top ten. The sample was peripheral blood. Receptors were obtained from a man between 65 and 79 years old with acute or convalescent COVID-19. Each CDR3 is given with its conserved first and last residue. The order of the fields is D gene, clone size, V gene, J gene, CDR3 DNA, CDR3 protein. A D gene is named only where the DNA matches it firmly. A row's size may be missing; if present it is once, few, many or a size class.

TRBD1,NA,TRBV18,TRBJ2-3,TGTGCCAGCTCAGGGGACAGGGCGGATACGCAGTATTTT,CASSGDRADTQYF
TRBD2,once,TRBV11-3,TRBJ2-1,TGTGCCAGCAGCATCACGGGGGGGCGGGAGCAGTTCTTC,CASSITGGREQFF
TRBD1,NA,TRBV28,TRBJ1-4,TGTGCCAGCTTGACAGGGGGCATTGAAAAACTGTTTTTT,CASLTGGIEKLFF
NA,NA,TRBV12-3/TRBV12-4,TRBJ2-3,TGTGCCAGCAGTCACGACTCAACGCAGTATTTT,CASSHDSTQYF
TRBD1,NA,TRBV4-1,TRBJ2-5,TGCGCCAGCAGCCAAGGGGCGAGACAGGGTGCGGAGACCCAGTACTTC,CASSQGARQGAETQYF
NA,NA,TRBV19,TRBJ1-6,TGTGCCAGTAGTAGGTACGGGGGTAGTGCTGCTTCACCCCTCCACTTT,CASSRYGGSAASPLHF
TRBD2,NA,TRBV24-1,TRBJ2-7,TGTGCCACCAGTGCCGGGAGGGGCTACGAGCAGTACTTC,CATSAGRGYEQYF
TRBD1,once,TRBV28,TRBJ1-5,TGTGCCAGCAGTTTATCCCCAGGGGGCGTATCCAATCAGCCCCAGCATTTT,CASSLSPGGVSNQPQHF
TRBD2,NA,TRBV19,TRBJ2-7,TGTGCCAGTAGTCCCCGACTAGCGGGGGCCCCAGGGGAGCAGTACTTC,CASSPRLAGAPGEQYF
NA,NA,TRBV30,TRBJ1-4,TGTGCCTGGAGCCCGACAAGTGCTAATGAAAAACTGTTTTTT,CAWSPTSANEKLFF
NA,NA,TRBV5-1,TRBJ2-5,TGCGCCAGCAGCTTGGGGTCTAGCAGCCAAGAGACCCAGTACTTC,CASSLGSSSQETQYF
TRBD1,NA,TRBV6-5,TRBJ2-2,TGTGCCAGCAGCCGACAGGGGCTGAACACCGGGGAGCTGTTTTTT,CASSRQGLNTGELFF
NA,NA,TRBV5-1,TRBJ1-3,TGCGCCAGCAGAGAGGGTGGCCTTGGAAACACCATATATTTT,CASREGGLGNTIYF
TRBD2,NA,TRBV28,TRBJ2-2,TGTGCCAGCAGCGGTAGCGGGAGGGGTAGGACCGGGGAGCTGTTTTTT,CASSGSGRGRTGELFF
TRBD2,NA,TRBV18,TRBJ2-3,TGTGCCAGCTCACCGATCGCGGGGGACCTGACGGCAGATACGCAGTATTTT,CASSPIAGDLTADTQYF
NA,NA,TRBV21-1,TRBJ2-6,TGTGCCAGCAGTCTCTGGTCTGAGGGGGCGCTGGGGGCCAACGTCCTGACTTTC,CASSLWSEGALGANVLTF
NA,once,TRBV30,TRBJ1-6,TGTGCCTGGACCGGGGGGAATTCACCCCTCCACTTT,CAWTGGNSPLHF
TRBD1,NA,TRBV9,TRBJ2-5,TGTGCCAGCAGCGTAGTGGGACAGGGGGCGAAAGAGACCCAGTACTTC,CASSVVGQGAKETQYF
TRBD1,NA,TRBV6-5,TRBJ1-3,TGTGCCAGCAGGGTATCCGGACAGGGCGGAAACACCATATATTTT,CASRVSGQGGNTIYF
TRBD1,NA,TRBV5-1,TRBJ1-6,TGCGCCAGCAGCCTCCAGGACAGGGAGAATTCACCCCTCCACTTT,CASSLQDRENSPLHF
TRBD1,NA,TRBV27,TRBJ1-6,TGTGCCAGCAGTTTAGCTAAGACAGGGACCATAATTTCACCCCTCCACTTT,CASSLAKTGTIISPLHF
TRBD1,NA,TRBV28,TRBJ2-5,TGTGCCAGCGGAACAGGGGGTCCGGTAGAGACCCAGTACTTC,CASGTGGPVETQYF
NA,NA,TRBV19,TRBJ1-1,TGTGCCAGTTGTACCGGCGGAATAACTGAAGCTTTCTTT,CASCTGGITEAFF
TRBD2,few,TRBV7-2,TRBJ2-3,TGTGCCAGCAGCTTTCCACCCCTCGCTAGCGGGGACACAGATACGCAGTATTTT,CASSFPPLASGDTDTQYF
NA,NA,TRBV18,TRBJ2-2,TGTGCCAGCTCACCCTCGGGCGGGGCGAACACCGGGGAGCTGTTTTTT,CASSPSGGANTGELFF
NA,NA,TRBV3-1/TRBV3-2,TRBJ2-5,TGTGCCAGCAGCCAAGAAGGGAGCGGAGAGACCCAGTACTTC,CASSQEGSGETQYF
TRBD1,NA,TRBV5-1,TRBJ2-2,TGCGCCAGCAGCATTATTCCGGGACAGGGGGCCACCGGGGAGCTGTTTTTT,CASSIIPGQGATGELFF
NA,once,TRBV28,TRBJ2-1,TGTGCCAGCAGTTTTAGGACAAAAAGGTCCAATGAGCAGTTCTTC,CASSFRTKRSNEQFF
TRBD2,few,TRBV19,TRBJ2-2,TGTGCCAGTAGTATCAGGGCTAGCGGAGAAGGAACTAACACCGGGGAGCTGTTTTTT,CASSIRASGEGTNTGELFF
NA,NA,TRBV10-1,TRBJ2-1,TGCGCCAGCAGTGAACAGCTAGCCGAGGGGCAGTTCTTC,CASSEQLAEGQFF
NA,NA,TRBV3-1/TRBV3-2,TRBJ2-7,TGTGCCAGCAGCCAAGACGCCAGGGACGAGCAGTACTTC,CASSQDARDEQYF
TRBD2,few,TRBV5-4,TRBJ2-5,TGTGCCAGCAGCGCCCTAGGGACTAGGCAACAAGAGACCCAGTACTTC,CASSALGTRQQETQYF
TRBD2,NA,TRBV6-5,TRBJ2-1,TGTGCCAGCAGTCAGACTAGCGGGAATAATGAGCAGTTCTTC,CASSQTSGNNEQFF